Listed below are T cell receptor beta chains from one sample, sequenced in a study of blood T cells in healthy people across ages. MiXCR was run by TCRdb on the 5' RACE reads, yielding one entry per CDR3 protein. Among around 1,600,000 distinct CDR3 sequences listed, 35% to 45% were seen once. Sequencing was carried out using blood. These receptors were collected from a woman between 18 and 29 years old in good health. CDR3s include the opening cysteine and the closing phenylalanine or tryptophan. A D gene is named only where the DNA matches it firmly. Expanded clones are given a class, and other clones once, few, many or no size at all.

j_call: TRBJ2-5; clone_size: few; d_call: .; v_call: TRBV20-1; cdr3_aa: CSAIEILSYNEQYF; cdr3_nt: TGCAGTGCTATAGAGATACTCTCCTACAATGAGCAGTACTTC
j_call: TRBJ2-1; clone_size: few; d_call: .; v_call: TRBV28; cdr3_aa: CASSFIGRTYNEQFF; cdr3_nt: TGTGCCAGCAGTTTCATCGGGAGAACTTACAATGAGCAGTTCTTC
j_call: TRBJ2-3; clone_size: few; d_call: .; v_call: TRBV9; cdr3_aa: CASSQNAADTQYF; cdr3_nt: TGTGCCAGCAGCCAAAACGCGGCAGATACGCAGTATTTT
j_call: TRBJ2-3; clone_size: .; d_call: TRBD2; v_call: TRBV11-2; cdr3_aa: CASSLDNRGLAPDTQYF; cdr3_nt: TGTGCCAGCAGCTTAGATAATAGGGGACTAGCACCAGATACGCAGTATTTT
j_call: TRBJ2-3; clone_size: .; d_call: .; v_call: TRBV28; cdr3_aa: CASSLLPGLGDTQYF; cdr3_nt: TGTGCCAGCAGCCTTCTACCGGGGCTGGGGGATACGCAGTATTTT
j_call: TRBJ2-7; clone_size: once; d_call: .; v_call: TRBV4-1; cdr3_aa: CASSRPEVGEQYF; cdr3_nt: TGCGCCAGCAGCCGGCCGGAGGTGGGAGAGCAGTACTTC
j_call: TRBJ2-1; clone_size: many; d_call: .; v_call: TRBV7-2; cdr3_aa: CASSESIRYEQFF; cdr3_nt: TGTGCCAGCAGCGAGAGTATTAGGTATGAGCAGTTCTTC
j_call: TRBJ2-1; clone_size: once; d_call: TRBD2; v_call: TRBV6-1; cdr3_aa: CASSGQTSGFRYNEQFF; cdr3_nt: TGTGCCAGCAGTGGACAGACTAGCGGGTTCCGATACAATGAGCAGTTCTTC
j_call: TRBJ2-5; clone_size: few; d_call: TRBD2; v_call: TRBV20-1; cdr3_aa: CSARVGGSPETQYF; cdr3_nt: TGCAGTGCTAGAGTGGGCGGGAGTCCGGAGACCCAGTACTTC
j_call: TRBJ2-5; clone_size: few; d_call: .; v_call: TRBV7-9; cdr3_aa: CASSKTRTSQETQYF; cdr3_nt: TGTGCCAGCAGCAAAACCCGGACTTCCCAAGAGACCCAGTACTTC
j_call: TRBJ2-7; clone_size: .; d_call: TRBD1; v_call: TRBV6-6; cdr3_aa: CASSFSGTDYEQYF; cdr3_nt: TGTGCCAGCAGTTTCTCGGGGACAGACTACGAGCAGTACTTC
j_call: TRBJ1-2; clone_size: few; d_call: .; v_call: TRBV7-9; cdr3_aa: CASSNLGSGDGYTF; cdr3_nt: TGTGCCAGCAGCAACCTAGGTTCGGGGGACGGCTACACCTTC
j_call: TRBJ2-1; clone_size: .; d_call: .; v_call: TRBV12-3/TRBV12-4; cdr3_aa: CASSRSTVQETQFF; cdr3_nt: TGTGCCAGCAGTCGTTCGACAGTCCAAGAGACCCAGTTCTTC